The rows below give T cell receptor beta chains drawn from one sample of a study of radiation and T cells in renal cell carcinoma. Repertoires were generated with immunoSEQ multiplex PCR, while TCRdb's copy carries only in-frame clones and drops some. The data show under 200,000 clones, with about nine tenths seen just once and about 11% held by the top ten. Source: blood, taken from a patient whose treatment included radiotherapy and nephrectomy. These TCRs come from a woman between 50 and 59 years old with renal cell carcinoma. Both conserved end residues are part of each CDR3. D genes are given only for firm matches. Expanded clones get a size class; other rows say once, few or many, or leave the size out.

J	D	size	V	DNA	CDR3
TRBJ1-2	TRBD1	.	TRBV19	TGTGCCACGACTCTGGACAGGGACTATGGCTACACCTTC	CATTLDRDYGYTF
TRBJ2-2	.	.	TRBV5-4	TGTGCCAGCAGCTTGGACGGCTCTCTAATCACCGGGGAGCTGTTTTTT	CASSLDGSLITGELFF
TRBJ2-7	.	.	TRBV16	TGTGCCAGCAGCCAATCGATCCAGGGGAAACACGAGCAGTACTTC	CASSQSIQGKHEQYF
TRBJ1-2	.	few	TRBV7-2	TGTGCCAGCAGCTTAGACGGGGCACCAAACTATGGCTACACCTTC	CASSLDGAPNYGYTF
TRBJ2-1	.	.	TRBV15	TGTGCCACCAGCAGAGAGGGGACGGTACACAATGAGCAGTTCTTC	CATSREGTVHNEQFF
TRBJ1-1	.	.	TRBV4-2	TGTGCCAGCAGCCAAGATCTGAGAGCTTTCTTT	CASSQDLRAFF
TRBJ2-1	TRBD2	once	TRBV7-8	TGTGCCAGCAGCACGACTAGCGGGGGGTACAATGAGCAGTTCTTC	CASSTTSGGYNEQFF
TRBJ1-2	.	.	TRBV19	TGTGCCAGTAGTATAAGGCTAGGGGATGGCTACACCTTC	CASSIRLGDGYTF
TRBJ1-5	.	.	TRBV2	TGTGCCAGCAGTGTAAGAGGGGCGCAGCCCCAGCATTTT	CASSVRGAQPQHF
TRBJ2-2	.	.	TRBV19	TGTGCCAGTAGTAGGGCAGGGGACACCGGGGAGCTGTTTTTT	CASSRAGDTGELFF
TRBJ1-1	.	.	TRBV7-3	TGTGCCAGCTCCTTTGAGGGGCCTAACACTGAAGCTTTCTTT	CASSFEGPNTEAFF
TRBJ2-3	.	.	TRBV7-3	TGTGCCAGCAGCTTACTACAGGGTGATACGCAGTATTTT	CASSLLQGDTQYF
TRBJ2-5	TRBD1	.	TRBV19	TGTGCCAGTAGTATAACAGGGGTGTTCCAAGAGACCCAGTACTTC	CASSITGVFQETQYF
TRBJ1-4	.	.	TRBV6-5	TGTGCCAGCAGTTTACTACCGGGGGCGGAAAGTGAAAAACTGTTTTTT	CASSLLPGAESEKLFF
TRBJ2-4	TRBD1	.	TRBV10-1	TGCGCCAGCAGTGAGGGGGGACAGGGGCGGAACATTCAGTACTTC	CASSEGGQGRNIQYF
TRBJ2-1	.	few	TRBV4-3	TGCGCCAGCAGCCAAGATAGAGAGGGGTACAATGAGCAGTTCTTC	CASSQDREGYNEQFF
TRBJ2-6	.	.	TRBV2	TGTGCCAGCGCGGAGGGGGCCAACGTCCTGACTTTC	CASAEGANVLTF
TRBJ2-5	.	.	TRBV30	TGTGCCTGGATATCAGAGACCCAGTACTTC	CAWISETQYF
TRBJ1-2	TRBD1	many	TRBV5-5	TGTGCCAGCAGACAGGGGGCGAACTATGGCTACACCTTC	CASRQGANYGYTF
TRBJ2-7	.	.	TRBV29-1	TGCAGCGTTGGAAGTGGGGGGCATCGGGAGCAGTACTTC	CSVGSGGHREQYF
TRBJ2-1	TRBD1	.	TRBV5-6	TGTGCCAGCAGCCTTAGGACAGGGTCGAGGCTCAATGAGCAGTTCTTC	CASSLRTGSRLNEQFF
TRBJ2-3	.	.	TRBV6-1	TGTGCCAGCAGTGAAGCGCTTGGGCGGGGTCATACGCAGTATTTT	CASSEALGRGHTQYF
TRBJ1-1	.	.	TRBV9	TGTGCCAGCAGCGCTTCCCCCATGAACACTGAAGCTTTCTTT	CASSASPMNTEAFF
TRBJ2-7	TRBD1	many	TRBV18	TGTGCCAGCTCACCACAGGACAGGGGGGGTTGGGAGCAGTACTTC	CASSPQDRGGWEQYF
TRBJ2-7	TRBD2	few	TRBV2	TGTGCCTCCTACGGGCGGGGGTTCTACGAGCAGTACTTC	CASYGRGFYEQYF
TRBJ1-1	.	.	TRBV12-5	TGTGCTAGTGGTTTACTCGCTGAAGCTTTCTTT	CASGLLAEAFF
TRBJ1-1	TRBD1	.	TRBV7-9	TGTGCCAGCAGCTTAGACCGACAGGGTAAAGCTTTCTTT	CASSLDRQGKAFF
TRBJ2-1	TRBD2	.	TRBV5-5	TGTGCCAGCAGCTCTCCCGGACTAGTGGATGAGCAGTTCTTC	CASSSPGLVDEQFF
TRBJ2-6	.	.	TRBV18	TGTGCCAGCTCACCAGAGGCGACCTTTGGGGCCAACGTCCTGACTTTC	CASSPEATFGANVLTF
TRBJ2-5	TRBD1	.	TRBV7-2	TGTGCCAGCAGCTTATACAGGGGACAAGAGACCCAGTACTTC	CASSLYRGQETQYF
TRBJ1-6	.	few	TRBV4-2	TGTGCCAGCAGCCAACCGACCAGCTCTTCACCCCTCCACTTT	CASSQPTSSSPLHF
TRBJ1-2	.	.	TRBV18	TGTGCCAGCTCAAGGACGGAGTTATATGGCTACACCTTC	CASSRTELYGYTF